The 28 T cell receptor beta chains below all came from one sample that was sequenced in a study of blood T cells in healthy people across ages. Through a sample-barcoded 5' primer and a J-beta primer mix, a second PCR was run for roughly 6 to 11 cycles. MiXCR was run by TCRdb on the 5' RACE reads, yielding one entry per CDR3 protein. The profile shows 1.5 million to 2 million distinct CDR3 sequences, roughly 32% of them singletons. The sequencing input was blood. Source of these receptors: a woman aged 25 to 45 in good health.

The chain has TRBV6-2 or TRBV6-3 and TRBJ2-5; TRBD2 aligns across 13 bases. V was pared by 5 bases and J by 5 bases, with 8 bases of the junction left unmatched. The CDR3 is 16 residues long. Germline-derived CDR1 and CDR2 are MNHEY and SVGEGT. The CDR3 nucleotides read TGTGCCAGCAGTCCCGGACTAGCGGGAGTTTCTGAGACCCAGTACTTC. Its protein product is CASSPGLAGVSETQYF.

The CDR3 loop is CASSFREKVHEQYF. The CDR3 DNA sequence: TGTGCCAGCAGCTTCAGGGAAAAGGTCCACGAGCAGTACTTC. This rearrangement joins TRBV5-6 to TRBJ2-5, with D possibly matching TRBD1 (5 bases). The J call is uncertain, as TRBJ2-7 better fits the DNA end. The CDR3 is made up of 14 amino acids. The germline CDR1 and CDR2 sequences are SGHDT and YYEEEE.

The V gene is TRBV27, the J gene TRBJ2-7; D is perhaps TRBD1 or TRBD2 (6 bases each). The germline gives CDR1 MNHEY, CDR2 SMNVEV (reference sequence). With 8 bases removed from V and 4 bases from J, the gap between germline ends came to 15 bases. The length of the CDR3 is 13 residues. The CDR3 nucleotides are TGTGCCAGCGGGGTGGGGGGCGGGTACGAGCAGTACTTC. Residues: CASGVGGGYEQYF.

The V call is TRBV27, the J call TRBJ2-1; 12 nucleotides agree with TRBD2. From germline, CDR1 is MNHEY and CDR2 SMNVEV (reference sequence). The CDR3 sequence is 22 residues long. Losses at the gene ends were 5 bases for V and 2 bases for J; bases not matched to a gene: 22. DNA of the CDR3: TGTGCCAGCAGTGCCCGACTAGCGGGGGCCACCACGGGCACTTTAACCTACAATGAGCAGTTCTTC. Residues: CASSARLAGATTGTLTYNEQFF.

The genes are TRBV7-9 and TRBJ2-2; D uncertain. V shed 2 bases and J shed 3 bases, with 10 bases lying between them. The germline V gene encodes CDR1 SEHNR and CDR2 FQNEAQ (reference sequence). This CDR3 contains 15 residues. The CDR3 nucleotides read TGTGCCAGCAGCTTATGGAATTTGGACACCGGGGAGCTGTTTTTT. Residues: CASSLWNLDTGELFF.

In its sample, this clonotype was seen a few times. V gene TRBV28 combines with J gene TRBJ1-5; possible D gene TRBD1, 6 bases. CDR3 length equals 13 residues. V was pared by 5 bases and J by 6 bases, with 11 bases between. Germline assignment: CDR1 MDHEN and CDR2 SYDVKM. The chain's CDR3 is CASSQGPGQPQHF. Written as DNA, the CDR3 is TGTGCCAGCAGTCAGGGGCCCGGTCAGCCCCAGCATTTT.

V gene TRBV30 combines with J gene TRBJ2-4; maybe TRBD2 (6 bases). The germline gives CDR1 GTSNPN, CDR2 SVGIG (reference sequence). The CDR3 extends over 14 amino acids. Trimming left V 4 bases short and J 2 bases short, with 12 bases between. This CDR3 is CAWIPGLSKNIQYF. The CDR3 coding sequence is TGTGCCTGGATACCGGGACTTTCCAAAAACATTCAGTACTTC.

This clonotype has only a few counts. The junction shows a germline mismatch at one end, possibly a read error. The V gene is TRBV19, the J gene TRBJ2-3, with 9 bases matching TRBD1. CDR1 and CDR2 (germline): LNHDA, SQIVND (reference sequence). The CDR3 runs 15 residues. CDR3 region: CASSSRDRVADTQYF. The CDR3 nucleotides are TGCGCCAGCAGCTCCCGGGACAGGGTTGCAGATACGCAGTATTTT.

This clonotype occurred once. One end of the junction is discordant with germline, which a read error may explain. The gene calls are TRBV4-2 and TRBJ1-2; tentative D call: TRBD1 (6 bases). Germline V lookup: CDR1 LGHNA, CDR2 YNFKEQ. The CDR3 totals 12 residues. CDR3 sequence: CASSPTGHGHTF. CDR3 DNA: TGTGCCAGCAGCCCGACAGGACATGGCCACACCTTC.

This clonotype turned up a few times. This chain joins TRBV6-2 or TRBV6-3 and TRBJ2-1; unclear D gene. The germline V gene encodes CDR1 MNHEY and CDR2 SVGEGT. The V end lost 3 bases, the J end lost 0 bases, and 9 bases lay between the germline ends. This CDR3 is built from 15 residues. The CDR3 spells CASSYPPSSYNEQFF. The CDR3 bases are TGTGCCAGCAGTTATCCCCCTAGCTCCTACAATGAGCAGTTCTTC.

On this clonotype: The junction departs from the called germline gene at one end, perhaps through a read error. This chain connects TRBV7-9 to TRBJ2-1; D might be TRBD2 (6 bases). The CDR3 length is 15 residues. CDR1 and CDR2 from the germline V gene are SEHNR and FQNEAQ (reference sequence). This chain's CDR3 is CAGSLRAGSYNEQFF. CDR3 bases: TGTGCCGGCAGCTTACGAGCGGGTAGCTACAATGAGCAGTTCTTC.

CDR3 in amino acids: CASSLRAGGPGEQYF. As DNA, the CDR3 is TGTGCCAGCAGCTTAAGAGCGGGGGGGCCGGGCGAGCAGTACTTC. V is TRBV12-1 and J is TRBJ2-7; the table's D call, TRBD2, has no DNA check behind it. TRBV12-1 is a documented pseudogene. The CDR3 is 15 amino acids.

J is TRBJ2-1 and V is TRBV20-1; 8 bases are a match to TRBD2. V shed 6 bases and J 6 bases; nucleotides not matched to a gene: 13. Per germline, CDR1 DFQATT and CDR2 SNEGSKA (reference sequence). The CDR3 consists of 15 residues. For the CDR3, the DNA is TGCAGTGCAACTGCTGGGACTAGGTATGCCAATGAGCAGTTCTTC. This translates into CSATAGTRYANEQFF.

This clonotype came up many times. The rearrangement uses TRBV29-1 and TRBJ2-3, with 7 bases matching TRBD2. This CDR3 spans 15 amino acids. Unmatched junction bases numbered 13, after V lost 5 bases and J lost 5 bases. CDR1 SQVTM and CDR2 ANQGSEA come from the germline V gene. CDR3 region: CSVLRDYFGRDTQYF. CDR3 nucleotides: TGCAGCGTTCTCCGGGACTACTTCGGAAGAGATACGCAGTATTTT.

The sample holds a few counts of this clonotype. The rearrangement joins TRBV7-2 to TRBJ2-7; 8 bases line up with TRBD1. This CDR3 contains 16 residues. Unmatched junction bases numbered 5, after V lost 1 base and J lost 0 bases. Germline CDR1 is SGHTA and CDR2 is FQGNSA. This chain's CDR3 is CASSLGTGTGSYEQYF. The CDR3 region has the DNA TGTGCCAGCAGCTTAGGAACCGGGACAGGCTCCTACGAGCAGTACTTC. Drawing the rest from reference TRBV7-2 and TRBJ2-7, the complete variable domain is GAGVSQSPSNKVTEKGKDVELRCDPISGHTALYWYRQSLGQGLEFLIYFQGNSAPDKSGLPSDRFSAERTGGSVSTLTIQRTQQEDSAVYLCASSLGTGTGSYEQYFGPGTRLTVT.

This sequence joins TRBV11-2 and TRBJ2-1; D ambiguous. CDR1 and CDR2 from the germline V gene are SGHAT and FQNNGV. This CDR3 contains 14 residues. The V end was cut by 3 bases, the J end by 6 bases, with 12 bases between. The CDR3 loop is CASSFGVEGNEQFF. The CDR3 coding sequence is TGTGCCAGCAGCTTTGGCGTCGAAGGCAATGAGCAGTTCTTC.

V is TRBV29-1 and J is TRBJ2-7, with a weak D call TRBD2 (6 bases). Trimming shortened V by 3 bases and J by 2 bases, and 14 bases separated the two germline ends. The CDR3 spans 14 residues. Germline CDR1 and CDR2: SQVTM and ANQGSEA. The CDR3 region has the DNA TGCAGCGTTGACGCAGCGGGCGGGACCTACGAGCAGTACTTC. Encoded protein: CSVDAAGGTYEQYF.

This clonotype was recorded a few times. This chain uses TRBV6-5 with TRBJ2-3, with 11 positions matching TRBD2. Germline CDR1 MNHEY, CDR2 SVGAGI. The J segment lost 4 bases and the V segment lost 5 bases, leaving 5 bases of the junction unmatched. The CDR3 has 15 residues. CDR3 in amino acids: CASSRTSGLADTQYF. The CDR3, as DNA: TGTGCCAGCAGTAGGACTAGCGGGTTGGCAGATACGCAGTATTTT.

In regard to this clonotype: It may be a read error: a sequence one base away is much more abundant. The CDR3 nucleotides read TGCAGCGTTGAAGACCGGTGGCAGGGAGGAAATACGCAGTATTTT. Protein: CSVEDRWQGGNTQYF. The V call is TRBV29-1, the J call TRBJ2-3, with D possibly TRBD2 on 6 matching bases. From germline, CDR1 is SQVTM and CDR2 ANQGSEA. The CDR3 contains 15 residues. Trimming pared 0 bases from V and 7 bases from J, leaving 17 bases between.

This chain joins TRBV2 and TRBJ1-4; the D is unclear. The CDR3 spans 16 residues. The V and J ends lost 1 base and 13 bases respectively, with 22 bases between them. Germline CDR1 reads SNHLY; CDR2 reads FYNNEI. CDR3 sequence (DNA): TGTGCCAGCAGTGAAGGGGTCGTACAGATACCGAAAGGACTGTTTTTT. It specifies CASSEGVVQIPKGLFF.

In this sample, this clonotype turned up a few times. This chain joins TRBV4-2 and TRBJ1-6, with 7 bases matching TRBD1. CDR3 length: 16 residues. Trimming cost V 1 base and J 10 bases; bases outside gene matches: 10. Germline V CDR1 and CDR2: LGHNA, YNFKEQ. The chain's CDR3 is CASSQAGPDRTSPLHF. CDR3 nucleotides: TGTGCCAGCAGCCAAGCAGGTCCGGACAGGACCTCACCCCTCCACTTT.

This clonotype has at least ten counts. The CDR3 here is CSAAGTSSYDTQYF. In DNA form, the CDR3 reads TGCAGTGCGGCCGGGACTAGCTCATATGATACGCAGTATTTT. The genes are TRBV20-1 and TRBJ2-3; 9 bases match TRBD2. Germline assignment: CDR1 DFQATT and CDR2 SNEGSKA (reference sequence). J was trimmed by 6 bases and V by 6 bases; bases with no gene match: 10. The CDR3 totals 14 residues.

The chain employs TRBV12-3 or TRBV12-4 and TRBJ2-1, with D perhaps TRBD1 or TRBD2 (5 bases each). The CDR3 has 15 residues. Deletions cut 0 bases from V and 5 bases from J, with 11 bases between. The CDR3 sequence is CASSLAGRADNEQFF. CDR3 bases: TGTGCCAGCAGTTTAGCGGGGCGGGCCGACAATGAGCAGTTCTTC.

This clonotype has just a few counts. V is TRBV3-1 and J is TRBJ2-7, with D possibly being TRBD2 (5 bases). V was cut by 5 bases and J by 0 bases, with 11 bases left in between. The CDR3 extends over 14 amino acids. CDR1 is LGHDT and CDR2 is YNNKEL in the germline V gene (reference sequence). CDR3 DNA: TGTGCCAGCAGCTCCGGACTGAACTCCTACGAGCAGTACTTC. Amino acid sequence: CASSSGLNSYEQYF.

CDR3 sequence reads: CASSQVLAGAGEQFF. Written as DNA, the CDR3 is TGCGCCAGCTCTCAGGTTCTAGCGGGAGCTGGTGAGCAGTTCTTC. This chain connects TRBV10-1 to TRBJ2-1, with 10 bases that match TRBD2. The CDR3 contains 15 residues. The V and J ends lost 8 bases and 9 bases, in that order; junction bases with no gene match: 13. Per germline, CDR1 WNHNN and CDR2 SYGVQD (reference sequence).

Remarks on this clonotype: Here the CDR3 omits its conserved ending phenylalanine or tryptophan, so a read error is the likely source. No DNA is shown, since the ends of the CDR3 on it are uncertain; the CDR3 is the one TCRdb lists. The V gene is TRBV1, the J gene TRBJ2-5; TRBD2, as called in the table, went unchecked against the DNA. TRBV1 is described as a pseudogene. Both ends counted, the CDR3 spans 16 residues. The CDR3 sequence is CTSSPKEKSERETQYL.

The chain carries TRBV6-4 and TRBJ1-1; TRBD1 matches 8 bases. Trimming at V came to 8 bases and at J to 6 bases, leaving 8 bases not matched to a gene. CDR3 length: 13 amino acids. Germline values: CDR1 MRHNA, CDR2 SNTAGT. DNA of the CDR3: TGTGCCAGCGTATGGACAGGGCGGTCTGAAGCTTTCTTT. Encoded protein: CASVWTGRSEAFF.

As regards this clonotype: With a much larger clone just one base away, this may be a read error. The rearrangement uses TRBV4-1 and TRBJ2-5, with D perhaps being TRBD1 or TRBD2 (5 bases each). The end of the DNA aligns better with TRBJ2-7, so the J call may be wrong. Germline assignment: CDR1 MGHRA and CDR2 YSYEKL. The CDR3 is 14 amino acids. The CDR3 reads CASTTGPNSYEQYF. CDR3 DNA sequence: TGCGCCAGCACCACGGGGCCTAACTCCTACGAGCAGTACTTC.